Listed here is a single T cell receptor beta chain. The antigen is unknown. Germline V lookup: CDR1 MNHEY, CDR2 SVGAGI. The CDR3 contains 15 residues. Trimming removed 2 bases from V and 8 bases from J; junction bases left unmatched: 4. This entry belongs to a study of cytomegalovirus exposure and HLA in healthy donors. Findings and limits, study-wide: Previous analysis showed most TCR beta V segments were productive about 87% or about 30% of the time.

Amplification used 60 Vbeta primers and 13 Jbeta primers. Method: immunoSEQ multiplex PCR; TCRdb's copy keeps in-frame clones and lacks some. The table counts fewer than 85,000 clones; roughly 13% lies in the top ten. The chain couples TRBV6-5 to TRBJ1-6; TRBD1 aligns across 9 bases. This TCR was recovered from a middle-aged man in good health and CMV-seropositive. Sequenced: PBMCs. The CDR3 DNA reads TGTGCCAGCAGTTACAATAGACAGGGGGATTCACCCCTCCACTTT. It is translated as CASSYNRQGDSPLHF.